The clone carrying this T cell receptor beta chain has more than one count but fewer than ten. Its antigen is still unknown. These data are taken from a study of T cells after yellow fever vaccination. TCRdb passed the 5' RACE reads through MiXCR, listing each CDR3 protein once. The sample gives fewer than 350,000 distinct CDR3 sequences, 3.6% of which show up once; about a quarter is in the top ten. Unmatched junction bases numbered 19, after V lost 2 bases and J lost 3 bases. Looked up from germline, CDR1 is MNHEY and CDR2 is SVGAGI. This CDR3 has 20 amino acids. Overall study findings and caveats: Reappearing after the booster were most of the clones from primary vaccination (roughly 96% CD4, around 88% CD8). Weaker overall, the secondary response nonetheless peaked faster (day 5 versus 15).

The gene calls are TRBV6-5 and TRBJ2-3; 8 positions match TRBD2. The receptor was isolated from a man aged 18 to 30 who received the YFV17D yellow fever vaccine. The specimen was PBMCs, collected on the day of the yellow fever booster vaccination. CDR3 nucleotide sequence: TGTGCCAGCAGTTACCGACGAGGCAAGAAAAGCGGGGGCCGAACAGATACGCAGTATTTT. As protein: CASSYRRGKKSGGRTDTQYF.